The T cell receptor beta chain under discussion was sequenced for a study of blood T cell repertoires in COVID-19. Study members were between roughly 18 and 89 years old and lived in 24 US regions. Participants' own reports of clinical history determined their cohort assignment. Within 2 weeks before study entry, exposed participants met a COVID-19 case. Libraries were prepared by immunoSEQ multiplex PCR; TCRdb keeps only in-frame clonotypes and omits some of them. Counted here are 150,000 to 200,000 clones, around 80% occurring once; the ten biggest clones make up about 5%. This clone showed up just once. This TCR derives from a man in his 70s who had been exposed to COVID-19. The sequencing input was PBMCs or T cells enriched from blood (not recorded which).

The CDR3 DNA sequence: TGTGCCAGCAGCCAAGGGCAGGGGGCGCTACCCTTGTATGGCTACACCTTC. Protein sequence: CASSQGQGALPLYGYTF. The chain employs TRBV3-1 (or the pseudogene TRBV3-2) and TRBJ1-2; 8 nucleotides agree with TRBD1. CDR1 and CDR2 (germline): LGHDT, YNNKEL (reference sequence). Losses at the gene ends were 1 base for V and 5 bases for J; bases not matched to a gene: 12. The CDR3 totals 17 residues.